This section outlines one TCR beta chain sequence together with its context. What this receptor recognizes is not known. No much larger clone exists at a distance of one base, and base qualities are not known. The sample comes from a study of blood T cell repertoires in COVID-19 (dated by TCRdb to 2018 to 2020). Regarding the study in general: Samples from collaborators originated in the United States, Italy and Spain and spanned both the acute and convalescent phases of COVID-19. The dataset comprised deeply sampled blood TCRbeta repertoires from subjects exposed to, actively infected with, or recovered from COVID-19. The repertoires were released in a freely available public database meant as a resource for research on the immune response to SARS-CoV-2. Where available, HLA class I and class II types were taken from metadata supplied by the sample provider and were not determined by assay-based typing. The prospective study material was composed of cDNA or gDNA derived from T cells, B-cell-depleted T cells, or PBMCs. The sample metadata nearly always contained a de-identified subject ID, COVID-19 status, age in years and sex. Samples were obtained from the ongoing ImmuneRACE study (first 160 participants) and from about 1,300 subjects provided by 6 global collaborators.

Whole blood was collected in K2EDTA tubes by collaborating institutions according to the institutions' own protocols. Collaborator samples were shipped for TCRbeta analysis as frozen whole blood, isolated PBMCs, or DNA extracted from either sample type. Here is what the overall study found, with its caveats: How much clinical and demographic metadata was included differed by source and by participant, and the metadata was provided uncurated.

TCRbeta CDR3 regions were amplified from genomic DNA using the immunoSEQ Assay, a bias-controlled multiplex PCR. The study's own analysis went as follows. Within the assay, amplification of reference gene primers was used to estimate how many nucleated cells each sample contained. To quantify the absolute abundance of each unique TCRbeta CDR3 rearrangement, sequence reads were collapsed and filtered. Productive Simpson clonality was computed per sample as the square root of Simpson's diversity index over productive rearrangements. TCRdb holds this immuneACCESS table with in-frame rearrangements only. Some clones are missing; in checked studies, unresolved V genes explain under half, and the rest has no known cause. V, J and clone size reflect that table, while D and trimming were determined from the DNA. Recorded for this sample are 200,000 to 250,000 clones; around nine tenths of them occurred a single time. Jointly, the top ten make up about 4.8% of the sample.

The TCR originated in a middle-aged woman with acute or convalescent COVID-19. The sequencing input was peripheral blood.

The DNA reads TGTGCCAGCCGGACTAGCGGGGGTGTAGGGACCCAGTACTTC. It is translated as CASRTSGGVGTQYF. The rearranged chain carries TRBV3-1 (or the pseudogene TRBV3-2) and TRBJ2-5; 13 bases in the junction line up with TRBD2. CDR1 and CDR2, per the germline V gene (reference sequence), are LGHDT and YNNKEL. Germline trimming: 8 bases from V, 7 bases from J; junction bases outside gene matches: 7. Including the terminal cysteine and phenylalanine, the CDR3 comprises 14 residues. Only the CDR3 DNA is retained, 42 bases long and in frame from the first base.